The clone carrying this T cell receptor (beta chain) occurred a few times. CDR1 and CDR2 (germline): SQVTM, ANQGSEA. CDR3 length: 13 residues. The ends were cut back, 5 bases at V and 2 bases at J, with 10 bases in the middle. The data were obtained in a study of human T cells and chemical hapten exposure. Study as a whole: Affected patients, primarily female, had alopecia areata, totalis or universalis. Mainly, slight library volume differences in the pool made TCR yields vary.

MiXCR, applied by TCRdb to the RACE reads, yields one record per CDR3 protein. The table has 60,000 to 80,000 distinct CDR3 sequences, around 30% seen once. The time point was: patch test 1, 2 weeks after DPC sensitization. As for treatment: therapeutic diphenylcyclopropenone sensitization with weekly scalp DPC. The origin of this receptor is a man aged 40-55 years with alopecia areata. Some clones in this sample may be carry-over from other donors' samples. The sequences come from whole blood, collected in connection with sensitization to the hapten diphenylcyclopropenone (DPC). The chain links TRBV29-1 to TRBJ1-3; D not certain. The CDR3 nucleotides read TGCAGCGTTCTGCCAAGTCCTGGAAACACCATATATTTT. This encodes CSVLPSPGNTIYF.